Sequencing of this T cell receptor beta chain was carried out in a study of STAT5B mutations in CD4+ large granular lymphocyte leukemia. The CDR3 totals 14 residues. CDR1 SGHTA and CDR2 FQGNSA come from the germline V gene. V was pared by 4 bases and J by 2 bases, with 11 bases between. The protocol was immunoSEQ multiplex PCR, while the TCRdb copy is restricted to in-frame clones and leaves out a portion. The sample records over 25,000 clones, around 81% being singletons. Study findings and constraints: Top patient clones used TRBV06 genes more often: 8/27 versus 2/35 in controls. No patients shared main leukemic clonotypes, though 25% to 30% appeared at low frequency elsewhere. Without HLA matching, higher CD4+ than CD8+ T-LGLL clonality could reflect small sample size.

Notes on this clone: The antigen is not known.

This chain joins TRBV7-2 and TRBJ1-2, with D possibly TRBD1 on 6 matching bases. The sequenced material came from CD4+ T cells from blood buffy coats. This clonotype originated in a human donor in good health. The CDR3 bases are TGTGCCAGCAGCTCTTACAGGGAAAACTATGGCTACACCTTC. The encoded protein is CASSSYRENYGYTF. The variable domain in full, completed from reference TRBV7-2 and TRBJ1-2, reads GAGVSQSPSNKVTEKGKDVELRCDPISGHTALYWYRQSLGQGLEFLIYFQGNSAPDKSGLPSDRFSAERTGGSVSTLTIQRTQQEDSAVYLCASSSYRENYGYTFGSGTRLTVV.